This is a list of T cell receptor beta chains from one sample in a study of shared clonotypes between healthy human individuals. Clones were read by immunoSEQ multiplex PCR, and TCRdb kept only the in-frame ones, dropping some. The sample holds about 870,000 clones, more than 85% seen once. The sample comprised naive CD8+ T cells sorted from blood. These receptors originate from a man aged 25-45 years in good health. CDR3s include the opening cysteine and the closing phenylalanine or tryptophan. Not every row has a clone size; where given, it reads once, few, many or a size class.

J: TRBJ2-7
size: .
V: TRBV11-2
CDR3: CASSSAWTVSYEQYF

J: TRBJ1-2
size: .
V: TRBV7-9
CDR3: CASSPDQIHYGYTF

J: TRBJ2-1
size: .
V: TRBV27
CDR3: CASTYDPERTSPNEQFF

J: TRBJ2-3
size: .
V: TRBV28
CDR3: CASSLYAAPSDRTDTQYF

J: TRBJ2-4
size: .
V: TRBV27
CDR3: CASSPPRGPKNIQYF

J: TRBJ2-7
size: .
V: TRBV29-1
CDR3: CSARPDRGYEQYF

J: TRBJ2-1
size: .
V: TRBV27
CDR3: CASGPGLAGATEQFF

J: TRBJ1-1
size: once
V: TRBV7-8
CDR3: CASSPYAGPNTEAFF

J: TRBJ2-7
size: .
V: TRBV5-4
CDR3: CASSRGTYEQYF

J: TRBJ2-7
size: .
V: TRBV4-1
CDR3: CASSQDKLPSYEQYF

J: TRBJ2-5
size: .
V: TRBV5-4
CDR3: CASSLGTSGYQETQYF

J: TRBJ2-3
size: once
V: TRBV30
CDR3: CAWRELAGETDTQYF

J: TRBJ2-1
size: .
V: TRBV7-9
CDR3: CASSLKGSPTYNEQFF

J: TRBJ2-2
size: .
V: TRBV4-3
CDR3: CASSQDRMTSGDTGELFF

J: TRBJ1-4
size: .
V: TRBV7-9
CDR3: CASSHPLKDNEKLFF

J: TRBJ2-7
size: once
V: TRBV30
CDR3: CAWKAGYEQYF

J: TRBJ2-4
size: .
V: TRBV4-1
CDR3: CASSPILAKNIQYF

J: TRBJ1-2
size: .
V: TRBV7-2
CDR3: CASSSMTEYGYTF

J: TRBJ2-1
size: .
V: TRBV29-1
CDR3: CSVGGNEQFF

J: TRBJ2-1
size: .
V: TRBV27
CDR3: CASSLSSGNEQFF

J: TRBJ2-2
size: once
V: TRBV2
CDR3: CASSTGTGANTGELFF

J: TRBJ2-4
size: once
V: TRBV15
CDR3: CATSRDLGEYKNIQYF